Listed here are 7 T cell receptor beta chains from one sample, sequenced in a study of siplizumab effects on memory and regulatory T cells. Produced via immunoSEQ multiplex PCR; TCRdb's table is partial and in-frame only. This repertoire shows 100,000 or so clones, just under 95% found once; its top ten account for approximately 1.4%. Material: non-Treg CD4+ T cells sorted from blood. The receptor set was obtained from a human donor in good health.

The table lists this clone with a count of one. The genes are TRBV5-8 and TRBJ2-1; unclear D gene. From germline, CDR1 is SGHTS and CDR2 YDEGEE. The CDR3 runs 14 residues. V shed 5 bases and J shed 7 bases, with 16 bases lying between them. The CDR3 nucleotides are TGTGCCAGCAGTTACTTCTTTGCCTTAAATGAGCAGTTCTTC. Translating it yields CASSYFFALNEQFF.

The gene calls are TRBV4-1 and TRBJ2-3, with TRBD2 identical over 11 bases. V lost 0 bases, J lost 7 bases, and 9 bases stayed unmatched. This CDR3 has 17 amino acids. Germline CDR1 MGHRA, CDR2 YSYEKL. In nucleotides, the CDR3 is TGCGCCAGCAGCCAAGACCGACTAGCGGGAACGGCCCATACGCAGTATTTT. Encoded protein: CASSQDRLAGTAHTQYF.

This chain links TRBV10-3 with TRBJ2-3; TRBD2 might be the D (5 bases). Germline values: CDR1 ENHRY, CDR2 SYGVKD. The germline V and J ends were trimmed by 6 bases and 6 bases, with 13 bases remaining between them. This CDR3 region has 13 residues. The CDR3 sequence: CAIRKEGSDTQYF. Written as DNA, the CDR3 is TGTGCCATCAGAAAAGAGGGTTCCGATACGCAGTATTTT.

V gene TRBV7-2 combines with J gene TRBJ1-2; tentative D call: TRBD1 (5 bases). V lost 0 bases, J lost 4 bases, and 21 bases lay in between. CDR1 is SGHTA, CDR2 FQGNSA, per germline. The CDR3 is 18 residues long. The CDR3 sequence is CASSLAELGQRGSYGYTF. In DNA form, the CDR3 reads TGTGCCAGCAGCTTAGCTGAATTAGGTCAGAGGGGCTCCTATGGCTACACCTTC.

CDR3 in DNA: TGTGCCAGCAGCCCAGTGGGGAGGCGGGAGCGACCGACTAGCACAGATACGCAGTATTTT. Translation: CASSPVGRRERPTSTDTQYF. V usage is TRBV7-3 and J usage is TRBJ2-3, with 7 bases fitting TRBD2. The V gene end was trimmed by 5 bases and the J gene end by 0 bases; junction bases not matched to a gene: 20. This CDR3 spans 20 amino acids. The germline gives CDR1 SGHTA, CDR2 FQGTGA.

The rearrangement joins TRBV30 to TRBJ2-7, with 9 bases matching TRBD1. V shed 3 bases and J 3 bases; nucleotides not matched to a gene: 15. Germline V gives CDR1 GTSNPN, CDR2 SVGIG (reference sequence). The CDR3 is 17 amino acids. For the CDR3, the DNA is TGTGCCTGGAGAGGTAGTCCCAACCGGGACAGGGTCTACGAGCAGTACTTC. This codes for CAWRGSPNRDRVYEQYF.

The sample holds one count of this clone. V and J are TRBV9 and TRBJ2-3, with D possibly matching TRBD2 (5 bases). CDR1 is SGDLS and CDR2 is YYNGEE in the germline V gene. V was pared by 0 bases and J by 4 bases, with 12 bases between. This CDR3 has 15 amino acids. The chain's CDR3 is CASSVVGVQADTQYF. The CDR3 DNA follows: TGTGCCAGCAGCGTAGTCGGGGTTCAGGCAGATACGCAGTATTTT. The full variable domain, completed using reference TRBV9 and TRBJ2-3, is DSGVTQTPKHLITATGQRVTLRCSPRSGDLSVYWYQQSLDQGLQFLIQYYNGEERAKGNILERFSAQQFPDLHSELNLSSLELGDSALYFCASSVVGVQADTQYFGPGTRLTVL.